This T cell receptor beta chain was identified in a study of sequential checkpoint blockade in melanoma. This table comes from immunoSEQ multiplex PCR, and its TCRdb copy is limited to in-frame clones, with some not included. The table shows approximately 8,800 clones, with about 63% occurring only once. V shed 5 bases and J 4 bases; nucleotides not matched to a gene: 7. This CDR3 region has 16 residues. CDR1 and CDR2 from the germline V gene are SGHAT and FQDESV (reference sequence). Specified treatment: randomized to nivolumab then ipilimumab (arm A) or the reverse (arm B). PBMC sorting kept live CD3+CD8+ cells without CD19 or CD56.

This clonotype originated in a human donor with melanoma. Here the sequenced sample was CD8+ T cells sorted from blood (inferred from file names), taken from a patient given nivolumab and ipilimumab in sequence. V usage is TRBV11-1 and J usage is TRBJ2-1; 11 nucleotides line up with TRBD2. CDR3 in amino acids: CASSGRLAGRYNEQFF. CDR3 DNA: TGTGCCAGCAGCGGCCGACTAGCGGGACGATACAATGAGCAGTTCTTC.